This T cell receptor (beta chain) appears in the sequencing data of a study of identical twins. Study results and caveats: Out-of-frame TCR alpha sharing in monozygotic twins exceeded recombination model predictions.

No donor was unhealthy or non-Caucasian. There are 15 residues in the CDR3. The germline V gene encodes CDR1 SGHRS and CDR2 YFSETQ. Trimming shortened V by 2 bases and J by 4 bases, and 12 bases separated the two germline ends. This clonotype was seen more than once but under ten times. Its target is not known. Through template switching, a universal primer site was introduced, and the cDNA contained unique molecular identifiers. TCRdb re-called the 5' RACE reads through MiXCR, storing one row per CDR3 protein. Of hundreds of thousands of distinct CDR3 sequences listed, around a tenth are singletons. The sequence was collected from a woman between 18 and 29 years old in good health. This rearrangement joins TRBV5-1 to TRBJ2-2; D might be TRBD1 or TRBD2, each matching 6 bases. The material sequenced was memory (CD45RO+) T cells sorted from blood. The chain's CDR3 is CASSLGGTFTGELFF. For the CDR3, the DNA is TGCGCCAGCAGCTTAGGCGGGACATTCACCGGGGAGCTGTTTTTT.